The source of this T cell receptor beta chain is a study of blood T cell repertoires in COVID-19. Study-wide context: PBMCs, B-cell-depleted T cells, or T cells were the source of the cDNA or gDNA that made up the material.

Repertoires were generated with immunoSEQ multiplex PCR, while TCRdb's copy carries only in-frame clones and drops some. The repertoire holds 200,000 to 250,000 clones, with nearly 90% as singletons. V was trimmed by 3 bases and J by 5 bases, leaving 16 bases between them. The CDR3 runs 15 residues. Germline CDR1 reads SEHNR; CDR2 reads FQNEAQ (reference sequence). The clonotype was recovered from a man in his thirties or forties who had recovered from COVID-19. The chain uses TRBV7-9 and TRBJ1-1; the D gene is possibly TRBD1 (6 bases). Sequenced sample: PBMCs or T cells enriched from blood (not recorded which). CDR3 DNA sequence: TGTGCCAGCAGCTTGTGGGGGGGCCAGCGGACTGAAGCTTTCTTT. Its translation is CASSLWGGQRTEAFF. The full variable domain, rest sourced from reference TRBV7-9 and TRBJ1-1, is DTGVSQNPRHKITKRGQNVTFRCDPISEHNRLYWYRQTLGQGPEFLTYFQNEAQLEKSRLLSDRFSAERPKGSFSTLEIQRTEQGDSAMYLCASSLWGGQRTEAFFGQGTRLTVV.